This record looks at one T cell receptor beta chain sequence and its context. The target antigen is unknown. Sequencing used immunoSEQ multiplex PCR; TCRdb keeps in-frame clones, though not all of them. In the table there are around 32,000 clones, 80% to 90% of which are singletons. This sample is drawn from a study of stem cell transplantation in POMP-related autoinflammatory disease. Study in general: Before transplant: CD4+ naive skewing, low CD8+ proportions, reduced cytokine secretion.

PRAID featured immunodeficiency plus autoinflammation. General study findings and limits: Across all analyzed T-cell subsets, patients with PRAID tended toward reduced diversity and increased clonality.

The receptor was derived from a human donor with POMP-related autoinflammation and immune dysregulation (PRAID). The input for sequencing was CD4+ T cells from PBMCs, taken before stem cell transplantation.

The chain's CDR3 is CASSLEGSGAFF. The CDR3 nucleotides are TGTGCCAGCAGCTTAGAGGGGAGTGGAGCTTTCTTT. The rearrangement joins TRBV7-8 to TRBJ1-1; D is possibly TRBD1 (5 bases). V was clipped by 1 base and J by 10 bases, with 10 bases between them. CDR1 and CDR2 from the germline V gene are SGHVS and FQNEAQ. The CDR3 is 12 residues long.